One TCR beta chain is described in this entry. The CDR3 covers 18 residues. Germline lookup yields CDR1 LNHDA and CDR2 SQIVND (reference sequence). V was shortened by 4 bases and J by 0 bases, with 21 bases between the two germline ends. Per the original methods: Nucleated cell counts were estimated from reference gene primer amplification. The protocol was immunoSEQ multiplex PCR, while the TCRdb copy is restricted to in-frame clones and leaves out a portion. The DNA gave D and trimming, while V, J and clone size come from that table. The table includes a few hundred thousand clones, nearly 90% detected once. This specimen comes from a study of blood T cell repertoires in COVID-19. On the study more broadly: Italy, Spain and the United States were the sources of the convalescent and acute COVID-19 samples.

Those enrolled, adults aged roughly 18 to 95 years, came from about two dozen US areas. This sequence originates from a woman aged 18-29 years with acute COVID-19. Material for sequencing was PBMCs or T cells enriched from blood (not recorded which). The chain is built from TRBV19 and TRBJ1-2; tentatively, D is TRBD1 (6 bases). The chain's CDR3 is CASSTPGGGLGANYGYTF. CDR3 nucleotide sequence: TGTGCCAGTAGTACGCCGGGGGGGGGCCTAGGCGCTAACTATGGCTACACCTTC.